What follows are 30 T cell receptor beta chains derived from one specimen sequenced in a study of T cells in Graves' hyperthyroidism and ophthalmopathy. TCR beta CDR3 regions were amplified from RNA transcripts. Carried out on the TCR CDR3, a first-round RT-PCR used the HTBI primer set. MiXCR was run by TCRdb on the multiplex PCR reads, yielding one entry per CDR3 protein. The sample has under 300,000 distinct CDR3 sequences; roughly 15% are singletons. Sequenced: blood. The receptors were sampled from a woman between 45 and 65 years old with Graves' hyperthyroidism that later progressed to Graves' ophthalmopathy.

This clonotype was detected many times. The J gene is TRBJ2-1, the V gene TRBV28, with 10 bases lining up with TRBD1. The CDR3 totals 17 residues. Germline V gives CDR1 MDHEN, CDR2 SYDVKM. Trimming at V came to 7 bases and at J to 2 bases, leaving 11 bases not matched to a gene. DNA of the CDR3: TGTGCCAGCACCTCTTGGGCCGGGACAGGGGCCTACAATGAGCAGTTCTTC. This sequence encodes CASTSWAGTGAYNEQFF.

This clonotype was picked up many times. The gene calls are TRBV5-1 and TRBJ1-1; 9 positions agree with TRBD1. Germline trimming cut 2 bases from V and 4 bases from J; bases unmatched to any gene: 6. This CDR3 is built from 15 residues. Germline assignment: CDR1 SGHRS and CDR2 YFSETQ. The chain's CDR3 is CASSFAGTGTTEAFF. CDR3 DNA: TGCGCCAGCAGCTTCGCCGGGACAGGGACCACTGAAGCTTTCTTT.

The DNA for the CDR3 is TGTGCCAGCAGACCCCCGGGACTAGATGGTAATGAGCAGTTCTTC. It codes for CASRPPGLDGNEQFF. The rearrangement joins TRBV9 to TRBJ2-1, with 8 positions matching TRBD2. This CDR3 has 15 amino acids. The germline gives CDR1 SGDLS, CDR2 YYNGEE. V shed 5 bases, J shed 7 bases, and the junction held 11 bases outside the gene matches. Full variable domain (missing parts from reference TRBV9 and TRBJ2-1): DSGVTQTPKHLITATGQRVTLRCSPRSGDLSVYWYQQSLDQGLQFLIQYYNGEERAKGNILERFSAQQFPDLHSELNLSSLELGDSALYFCASRPPGLDGNEQFFGPGTRLTVL.

This clonotype occurred many times. The gene calls are TRBV7-2 and TRBJ2-1; 8 nucleotides align to TRBD2. V dropped 8 bases and J dropped 7; count of bases not matched to a gene: 16. CDR1 SGHTA and CDR2 FQGNSA come from the germline V gene. This CDR3 spans 16 amino acids. CDR3 loop: CASGRGGSGSRNEQFF. The DNA of the CDR3 is TGTGCCAGCGGAAGGGGGGGAAGCGGGAGTCGTAATGAGCAGTTCTTC.

This clonotype was counted ten times or more. The chain is built from TRBV29-1 and TRBJ2-7, with a tentative D call TRBD2 (6 bases). Trimming cost V 4 bases and J 7 bases, with 17 bases left between them. The CDR3 extends over 13 amino acids. From germline, CDR1 is SQVTM and CDR2 ANQGSEA. The CDR3 spells CSVASRAGPEQYF. The CDR3 region has the DNA TGCAGCGTTGCGTCCAGGGCGGGGCCGGAGCAGTACTTC.

The chain carries TRBV10-3 and TRBJ2-7, with D unresolved. CDR3 length: 15 amino acids. CDR1 and CDR2 (germline): ENHRY, SYGVKD. Deletions cut 0 bases from V and 0 bases from J, with 9 bases between. CDR3: CAISESEQPSYEQYF. CDR3 coding DNA: TGTGCCATCAGTGAGTCCGAACAGCCCTCCTACGAGCAGTACTTC.

In this sample, this clonotype turned up many times. The chain links TRBV7-6 to TRBJ2-7; D may be TRBD1 (5 bases). The length of the CDR3 is 15 residues. Trimming left V 1 base short and J 0 bases short, with 10 bases between. CDR1 SGHVS and CDR2 FNYEAQ come from the germline V gene. As DNA, the CDR3 is TGTGCCAGCAGCTTAGAAGCCGACAGCTCCTACGAGCAGTACTTC. This encodes CASSLEADSSYEQYF.

This sequence joins TRBV5-4 and TRBJ2-1, with TRBD1 identical over 11 bases. The CDR3 contains 16 residues. The junction had 7 bases not matched to a gene; V was cut back by 0 bases and J by 8 bases. Germline V gene sequence: CDR1 SGHNT, CDR2 YYREEE (reference sequence). CDR3 DNA: TGTGCCAGCAGCTTGGTTCGGGACAGGGGGATCCATGAGCAGTTCTTC. Amino acids: CASSLVRDRGIHEQFF.

V usage is TRBV7-9 and J usage is TRBJ2-1; 11 positions match TRBD2. Trimming took 4 bases from V and 7 from J; bases not matched to a gene: 9. Germline CDR1 and CDR2: SEHNR and FQNEAQ (reference sequence). The length of the CDR3 is 16 residues. The CDR3 DNA is TGTGCCAGCAGCTCCGTAGCGGGAGGGAGGTGGAATGAGCAGTTCTTC. It specifies CASSSVAGGRWNEQFF.

This clonotype was counted ten times or more. The V and J genes are TRBV20-1 and TRBJ2-1, with TRBD2 identical over 8 bases. V shed 5 bases, J shed 4 bases, and the junction held 10 bases outside the gene matches. This CDR3 region has 15 residues. Germline CDR1 reads DFQATT; CDR2 reads SNEGSKA (reference sequence). In DNA form, the CDR3 reads TGCAGTGCTCTAACTGAGCGGGAGAGGTACAATGAGCAGTTCTTC. Translating it yields CSALTERERYNEQFF.

This clonotype turned up a few times. This chain links TRBV20-1 with TRBJ2-1; 7 bases agree with TRBD2. V shed 0 bases, J shed 2 bases, and the junction held 7 bases outside the gene matches. Looked up from germline, CDR1 is DFQATT and CDR2 is SNEGSKA (reference sequence). The CDR3 covers 16 residues. The CDR3 DNA follows: TGCAGTGCTAGAGACGGCGGGAGAGTCACCTACAATGAGCAGTTCTTC. It yields the protein CSARDGGRVTYNEQFF.

This clonotype was observed at least ten times. The chain has TRBV2 and TRBJ2-7, with D perhaps matching TRBD1 or TRBD2 (7 bases each). Trimming removed 7 bases at V and 1 base at J, with 20 bases between. Looked up from germline, CDR1 is SNHLY and CDR2 is FYNNEI. The CDR3 runs to 16 residues. CDR3 sequence reads: CASMGGNRQGSYEQYF. CDR3 DNA: TGTGCCAGCATGGGGGGGAACCGACAGGGTTCCTACGAGCAGTACTTC.

This clonotype was observed a few times. The chain has TRBV19 and TRBJ1-2; maybe TRBD1 (6 bases). This CDR3 is built from 11 residues. Germline V lookup: CDR1 LNHDA, CDR2 SQIVND (reference sequence). CDR3 loop: CAGGTIGGYTF. The DNA of the CDR3 is TGTGCAGGGGGGACAATTGGTGGCTACACCTTC.

The sample holds many counts of this clonotype. V is TRBV20-1 and J is TRBJ1-3; D perhaps matches TRBD1 (6 bases). V shed 0 bases and J shed 6 bases, with 12 bases lying between them. The CDR3 totals 14 residues. The germline CDR1 and CDR2 sequences are DFQATT and SNEGSKA (reference sequence). Here the CDR3 reads CSARDGAGANTIYF. CDR3 nucleotides: TGCAGTGCTAGAGATGGGGCAGGGGCAAACACCATATATTTT.

This clonotype was counted only a few times. The rearrangement links TRBV25-1 to TRBJ1-4; 10 bases line up with TRBD1. The V and J ends lost 3 bases and 8 bases, in that order; junction bases with no gene match: 3. Germline CDR1 is MGHDK and CDR2 is SYGVNS. CDR3 length: 14 residues. The CDR3 sequence is CASSEGQGSEKLFF. In DNA form, the CDR3 reads TGTGCCAGCAGTGAGGGACAGGGGAGCGAAAAACTGTTTTTT. The full variable domain, its missing parts supplied by reference TRBV25-1 and TRBJ1-4, is EADIYQTPRYLVIGTGKKITLECSQTMGHDKMYWYQQDPGMELHLIHYSYGVNSTEKGDLSSESTVSRIRTEHFPLTLESARPSHTSQYLCASSEGQGSEKLFFGSGTQLSVL.

In DNA form, the CDR3 reads TGTGCCAGTAGTATTAGGGATGGATACAATCAGCCCCAGCATTTT. The encoded protein is CASSIRDGYNQPQHF. This chain uses TRBV19 with TRBJ1-5; D remains unclear. Germline CDR1 reads LNHDA; CDR2 reads SQIVND (reference sequence). The V end was cut by 3 bases, the J end by 3 bases, with 12 bases between. The CDR3 sequence is 15 residues long.

This sequence joins TRBV14 and TRBJ1-1, with D tentatively TRBD1 (5 bases). The CDR3 loop spans 16 amino acids. Germline lookup yields CDR1 SGHDN and CDR2 FVKESK. V was cut by 4 bases and J by 3 bases, with 18 bases left in between. In nucleotides, the CDR3 is TGTGCCAGCAGCCGGACGGGGGTTAGAGCGGACACTGAAGCTTTCTTT. It translates to CASSRTGVRADTEAFF.

This clonotype has more than one count but fewer than ten. V usage is TRBV27 and J usage is TRBJ2-7; TRBD2 is a possible D gene (6 bases). Germline V gene data show CDR1 as MNHEY and CDR2 as SMNVEV (reference sequence). V lost 9 bases and J lost 4, with 16 bases in between. The CDR3 sequence is 13 residues long. DNA for the CDR3: TGTGCCAGTAAGCGGGTAGGGCCTTACGAGCAGTACTTC. It codes for CASKRVGPYEQYF.

This clonotype was seen ten or more times. DNA for the CDR3: TGTGCCAGCAGTTTATTCGGCAGGGCTTCAAACACTGAAGCTTTCTTT. This gives the protein CASSLFGRASNTEAFF. This sequence joins TRBV28 and TRBJ1-1; perhaps TRBD1 as D (5 bases). The V end lost 1 base, the J end lost 2 bases, and 14 bases lay between the germline ends. The germline V gene has CDR1 MDHEN and CDR2 SYDVKM. CDR3 length: 16 residues.

The sample holds many counts of this clonotype. This chain uses TRBV20-1 with TRBJ2-3; the D is unclear. There are 11 residues in the CDR3. Germline CDR1 DFQATT, CDR2 SNEGSKA (reference sequence). Trimming pared 5 bases from V and 4 bases from J, leaving 7 bases between. The CDR3 region is CSAVLSDTQYF. The CDR3 DNA sequence: TGCAGTGCTGTCCTCTCAGATACGCAGTATTTT.

This clonotype was observed many times. The rearrangement uses TRBV28 and TRBJ2-7; 11 nucleotides line up with TRBD2. The CDR3 is made up of 16 amino acids. Germline CDR1 and CDR2: MDHEN and SYDVKM. V was pared by 3 bases and J by 1 base, with 5 bases of the junction left unmatched. The CDR3 sequence is CASSLPTSGRSYEQYF. In DNA, the CDR3 is TGTGCCAGCAGTTTGCCTACTAGCGGGAGATCCTACGAGCAGTACTTC.

V is TRBV25-1 and J is TRBJ1-1; D perhaps matches TRBD1 (6 bases). CDR1 is MGHDK and CDR2 is SYGVNS in the germline V gene. This CDR3 spans 13 amino acids. V lost 5 bases and J 6 bases, leaving 13 bases between the germline ends. CDR3 protein: CASSREGVSEAFF. CDR3 in DNA: TGTGCCAGCAGTAGGGAGGGGGTCTCTGAAGCTTTCTTT.

This clonotype came up many times. The V call is TRBV20-1, the J call TRBJ2-3; 13 positions agree with TRBD2. Germline-derived CDR1 and CDR2 are DFQATT and SNEGSKA (reference sequence). The trim removed 0 bases at V and 4 bases at J, leaving 10 bases unmatched. The CDR3 is made up of 18 amino acids. The CDR3 sequence is CSARDLVGLAGDADTQYF. CDR3 nucleotide sequence: TGCAGTGCTAGAGATCTCGTAGGACTAGCGGGAGATGCAGATACGCAGTATTTT.

This clonotype was detected ten times or more. V usage is TRBV6-1 and J usage is TRBJ2-7; 9 bases map to TRBD1. CDR1 and CDR2 (germline): MNHNS, SASEGT. V shed 7 bases and J 6 bases; nucleotides not matched to a gene: 4. CDR3 length equals 12 residues. CDR3 DNA sequence: TGTGCCAGCACGGCGACAGGGGGCGAGCAGTACTTC. This codes for CASTATGGEQYF.

This clonotype was detected ten times or more. The chain uses TRBV9 and TRBJ1-2; 10 bases agree with TRBD1. The trim removed 1 base at V and 8 bases at J, leaving 5 bases unmatched. Germline V gives CDR1 SGDLS, CDR2 YYNGEE. This CDR3 comprises 14 residues. The CDR3 region is CASSVLGQGDGYTF. CDR3 bases: TGTGCCAGCAGCGTACTCGGACAGGGGGACGGCTACACCTTC. Full variable domain (outside the CDR3, taken from reference TRBV9 and TRBJ1-2): DSGVTQTPKHLITATGQRVTLRCSPRSGDLSVYWYQQSLDQGLQFLIQYYNGEERAKGNILERFSAQQFPDLHSELNLSSLELGDSALYFCASSVLGQGDGYTFGSGTRLTVV.

This clonotype was counted many times. The genes are TRBV20-1 and TRBJ2-1; 7 bases map to TRBD2. Germline CDR1 is DFQATT and CDR2 is SNEGSKA (reference sequence). The CDR3 runs 15 residues. Trimming cost V 5 bases and J 0 bases; bases outside gene matches: 7. The CDR3 here is CSARRGSSSYNEQFF. Written as DNA, the CDR3 is TGCAGTGCTCGGCGGGGGTCGAGCTCCTACAATGAGCAGTTCTTC.

The chain has TRBV28 and TRBJ1-4; possibly TRBD1 for D (6 bases). Germline CDR1 and CDR2: MDHEN and SYDVKM. Trimming shortened V by 3 bases and J by 5 bases, and 13 bases separated the two germline ends. The CDR3 loop spans 15 amino acids. CDR3 region: CASSFGGRENEKLFF. CDR3 DNA sequence: TGTGCCAGCAGTTTCGGGGGGCGAGAAAATGAAAAACTGTTTTTT.

This clonotype was detected a few times. This may arise from a read error, as a much more abundant clone is one base away. Because it lacks the conserved phenylalanine or tryptophan at the end, this CDR3 is likely a read error. The chain combines TRBV28 with TRBJ1-1, with no clear D. Germline V gives CDR1 MDHEN, CDR2 SYDVKM. The CDR3 is 11 residues long. With 4 bases removed from V and 5 bases from J, the gap between germline ends came to 5 bases. Here the CDR3 reads CASSWATEAFS. CDR3 nucleotide sequence: TGTGCCAGCAGTTGGGCGACTGAAGCTTTCTCT.

This clonotype appeared many times. This chain connects TRBV18 to TRBJ2-1, with a possible D match to TRBD1 (5 bases). CDR1 and CDR2 (germline): KGHSH, LQKENI. CDR3 length: 12 residues. With 5 bases removed from V and 10 bases from J, the gap between germline ends came to 12 bases. CDR3 in DNA: TGTGCCAGCTCAAGAGCGACAGAAGAGCAGTTCTTC. Its translation: CASSRATEEQFF.

This clonotype was detected a few times. V and J are TRBV5-8 and TRBJ2-1; 8 positions agree with TRBD2. The ends lost 0 bases at V and 8 bases at J; junction bases unmatched: 7. The CDR3 spans 15 residues. Germline-derived CDR1 and CDR2 are SGHTS and YDEGEE. CDR3 amino acids: CASSLAGRGRDEQFF. Here the CDR3 DNA reads TGTGCCAGCAGCTTGGCCGGGAGGGGTCGGGATGAGCAGTTCTTC. Variable domain in full (rest from reference TRBV5-8 and TRBJ2-1): EAGVTQSPTHLIKTRGQQATLRCSPISGHTSVYWYQQALGLGLQFLLWYDEGEERNRGNFPPRFSGRQFPNYSSELNVNALELEDSALYLCASSLAGRGRDEQFFGPGTRLTVL.